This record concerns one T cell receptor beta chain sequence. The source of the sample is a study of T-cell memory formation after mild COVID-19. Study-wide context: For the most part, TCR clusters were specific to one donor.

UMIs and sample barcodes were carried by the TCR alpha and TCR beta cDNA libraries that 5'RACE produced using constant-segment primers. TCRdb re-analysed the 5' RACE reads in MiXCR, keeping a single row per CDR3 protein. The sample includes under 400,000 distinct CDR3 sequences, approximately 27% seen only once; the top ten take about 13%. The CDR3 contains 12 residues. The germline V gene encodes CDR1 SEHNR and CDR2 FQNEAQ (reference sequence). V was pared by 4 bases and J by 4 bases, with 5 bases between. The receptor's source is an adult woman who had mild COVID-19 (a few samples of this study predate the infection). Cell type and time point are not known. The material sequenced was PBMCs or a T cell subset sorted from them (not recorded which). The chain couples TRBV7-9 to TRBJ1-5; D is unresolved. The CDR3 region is CASSSRNQPQHF. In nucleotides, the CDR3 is TGTGCCAGCAGCTCTCGAAATCAGCCCCAGCATTTT.